This entry lists 14 T cell receptor beta chains sequenced from one sample in a study of blood T cells in healthy people across ages. Using a J-beta primer mix together with a sample-barcoded 5' primer, a second PCR was run for roughly 7 to 12 cycles. TCRdb re-derived calls from the 5' RACE reads in MiXCR, one entry per CDR3 protein. The table records 600,000 to 800,000 distinct CDR3 sequences, approximately 52% of them present only once. Source material: blood. The origin of the receptors is a woman at least 80 years old in good health.

This clonotype appeared many times. The rearrangement links TRBV3-1 to TRBJ2-1; the D gene is possibly TRBD1 (5 bases). Germline V gene lookup returns CDR1 LGHDT and CDR2 YNNKEL (reference sequence). V lost 4 bases, J lost 9 bases, and 10 bases lay in between. The length of the CDR3 is 12 residues. CDR3 amino acids: CASSLLQGEQFF. CDR3 sequence (DNA): TGTGCCAGCAGCCTCCTTCAGGGTGAGCAGTTCTTC.

This clonotype was seen repeatedly, ten times or more. This chain connects TRBV20-1 to TRBJ2-5, with TRBD2 identical over 10 bases. Germline trimming cut 3 bases from V and 5 bases from J; bases unmatched to any gene: 9. The CDR3 extends over 15 amino acids. Germline CDR1 DFQATT, CDR2 SNEGSKA (reference sequence). The CDR3 DNA reads as TGCAGTGCTAGCAAGAGTAGCGGGAGGTGGGAGACCCAGTACTTC. Protein sequence: CSASKSSGRWETQYF.

The chain recombines TRBV11-2 with TRBJ2-5; D unresolved. The CDR3 loop spans 14 amino acids. The germline V and J ends were trimmed by 2 bases and 11 bases, with 18 bases remaining between them. The germline V gene encodes CDR1 SGHAT and CDR2 FQNNGV. CDR3 nucleotides: TGTGCCAGCAGCTTAAGTCTCTCCTACAATGAGCAGTACTTC. This codes for CASSLSLSYNEQYF.

In this sample, this clonotype turned up a few times. This rearrangement joins TRBV18 to TRBJ2-5, with unresolved D. Germline V gives CDR1 KGHSH, CDR2 LQKENI. V was cut by 4 bases and J by 4 bases, with 16 bases left in between. This CDR3 spans 15 amino acids. DNA for the CDR3: TGTGCCAGCTCACGGGCGGCGAGGCTTTTAGAGACCCAGTACTTC. The encoded protein is CASSRAARLLETQYF.

V usage is TRBV11-3 and J usage is TRBJ2-1; D may match TRBD1 or TRBD2 (6 bases each). Between the trimmed V and J ends, which lost 6 bases and 13 bases, there was a span of 25 bases. This CDR3 comprises 15 residues. Germline V lookup: CDR1 SGHNT, CDR2 YENEEA. DNA for the CDR3: TGTGCCAGCAGTGAGGGGGGCCCTCCGGTTGAGACCCAGTTCTTC. Translating it yields CASSEGGPPVETQFF.

Ten or more counts support this clonotype. This chain joins TRBV11-2 and TRBJ2-1, with 10 nucleotides matching TRBD1. This CDR3 region has 15 residues. V dropped 8 bases and J dropped 5; count of bases not matched to a gene: 9. The germline gives CDR1 SGHAT, CDR2 FQNNGV. CDR3 nucleotides: TGTGCCAGCGGAACGGGACAGGGGTCCCACAATGAGCAGTTCTTC. Residues: CASGTGQGSHNEQFF.

This clonotype was counted at least ten times. With a much larger clone just one base away, this may be a read error. This rearrangement joins TRBV10-3 to TRBJ2-1; D is uncertain. The DNA matches TRBJ2-7 better at its end, which makes the J call doubtful. The germline gives CDR1 ENHRY, CDR2 SYGVKD. The CDR3 spans 14 residues. CDR3 in amino acids: CASRRPSSYNEQYF. CDR3 bases: TGTGCCAGTAGACGCCCAAGCTCCTACAATGAGCAGTACTTC.

J is TRBJ2-5 and V is TRBV6-2 or TRBV6-3; D is uncertain. This CDR3 is built from 15 residues. Per the germline V gene, CDR1 is MNHEY and CDR2 is SVGEGT. The V end was cut by 2 bases, the J end by 11 bases, with 21 bases between. In DNA, the CDR3 is TGTGCCAGCAGTTACCCAAGGGATAGCTACAATGAGCAGTACTTC. It translates to CASSYPRDSYNEQYF.

The chain links TRBV18 to TRBJ1-2; D gene uncertain. Germline CDR1 reads KGHSH; CDR2 reads LQKENI. Deletions cut 2 bases from V and 6 bases from J, with 13 bases between. This CDR3 spans 14 amino acids. The CDR3 spells CASSPSLGGDGYTF. The CDR3, as DNA: TGTGCCAGCTCACCATCTTTGGGAGGAGATGGCTACACCTTC.

CDR3 in DNA: TGTGCCAGCAGCCCAGGGGAGTTTAATGAGCAGTTCTTC. Translation: CASSPGEFNEQFF. The chain is built from TRBV7-3 and TRBJ2-1, with TRBD1 as a possible D gene (6 bases). The CDR3 contains 13 residues. CDR1 is SGHTA and CDR2 is FQGTGA in the germline V gene. The V gene lost 5 bases and the J gene lost 7 bases, with 12 bases spanning the gap.

In its sample, this clonotype was seen many times. The CDR3 DNA is TGTGCCAGCAGTCCCGACTCCCGCTCCTACAATGAGCAGTTCTTC. Its protein product is CASSPDSRSYNEQFF. This chain joins TRBV6-6 and TRBJ2-1; D is ambiguous. V was shortened by 5 bases and J by 0 bases, with 11 bases between the two germline ends. CDR3 length: 15 amino acids. CDR1 and CDR2 (germline): MNHNY, SVGAGI (reference sequence).

The genes are TRBV28 and TRBJ1-5; a possible D gene is TRBD1 (5 bases). The CDR3 length is 15 residues. CDR1 and CDR2 (germline): MDHEN, SYDVKM. V was shortened by 1 base and J by 0 bases, with 7 bases between the two germline ends. Here the CDR3 DNA reads TGTGCCAGCAGTTTATATGGGGGTAGCAATCAGCCCCAGCATTTT. Amino acid sequence: CASSLYGGSNQPQHF.

The genes are TRBV29-1 and TRBJ2-3, with 8 bases aligning to TRBD1. The junction had 8 bases not matched to a gene; V was cut back by 6 bases and J by 3 bases. CDR3 length: 14 amino acids. Germline V gives CDR1 SQVTM, CDR2 ANQGSEA. This CDR3 reads CSVLRQGRTDTQYF. Here the CDR3 DNA reads TGCAGCGTACTAAGACAGGGGCGGACAGATACGCAGTATTTT.

This chain joins TRBV15 and TRBJ2-1; tentatively, D is TRBD2 (5 bases). Germline CDR1 is LNHNV and CDR2 is YYDKDF (reference sequence). This CDR3 has 18 amino acids. The V gene lost 4 bases and the J gene lost 0 bases, with 19 bases spanning the gap. CDR3 sequence (DNA): TGTGCCACCAGCACCCTCCCTCCCAGCGACTACTCCTACAATGAGCAGTTCTTC. Protein product: CATSTLPPSDYSYNEQFF.